This T cell receptor (beta chain) was identified in a study of T cell repertoires in cytomegalovirus infection. Study as a whole: Public TCR beta signatures were indicative of both CMV infection and a matching HLA type.

V was shortened by 0 bases and J by 2 bases, with 11 bases between the two germline ends. Germline lookup yields CDR1 LGHDT and CDR2 YNNKEL (reference sequence). The length of the CDR3 is 15 residues. This clonotype has a count of ten or more. No antigen is known for it. Study-wide findings and caveats: The study identified carriers of CMV plus the relevant HLA from cumulative public TCR beta family frequency. HLA-C-restricted CMV-specific TCR beta clonotypes prevailed in the ex vivo response.

TCRdb redid the calling of the reads with MiXCR, one entry per CDR3 protein. The sample lists roughly 280,000 distinct CDR3 sequences; roughly 9% were seen once. The rearrangement links TRBV3-1 to TRBJ2-7; D not resolved. The origin of this receptor is a human donor in good health (CMV status not recorded). Some clones in this sample may be carry-over from other donors' samples. Sequencing was performed on PBMCs. The CDR3 here is CASSQESLLAYEQYF. The DNA of the CDR3 is TGTGCCAGCAGCCAAGAATCTCTCCTAGCCTACGAGCAGTACTTC.